Below, 27 T cell receptor beta chains from the same sample are listed, as sequenced in a study of post-analysis software for immune sequencing data. Prepared libraries of TCR beta cDNA carried unique molecular identifiers. TCRdb re-analysed the PCR reads in MiXCR, keeping a single row per CDR3 protein. The sample has about 170,000 distinct CDR3 sequences, about 29% seen once; the top ten hold approximately 1.4%. Study results and caveats: Five or six TRBV segments were more frequent in patients than controls; TRBV5-6, TRBV5-1 and TRBV20-1 belonged to this group.

What these receptors recognize is not known. The specimen was blood. These receptors were taken from a girl between 10 and 17 years old with multiple sclerosis.

This chain uses TRBV20-1 with TRBJ2-5, with 7 bases that match TRBD1. The tail of the sequence fits TRBJ2-7 better, so the J call may be wrong. Germline CDR1 and CDR2: DFQATT and SNEGSKA (reference sequence). This CDR3 has 17 residues. CDR3 region: CSARDQGRGYNTYEQYF. The CDR3 DNA sequence: TGCAGTGCTAGAGATCAGGGCAGGGGGTATAATACCTACGAGCAGTACTTC.

V usage is TRBV7-9 and J usage is TRBJ1-4, with 9 bases fitting TRBD1. CDR1 and CDR2 (germline): SEHNR, FQNEAQ (reference sequence). The CDR3 covers 14 residues. Trimming cost V 8 bases and J 7 bases; bases outside gene matches: 8. The CDR3 DNA follows: TGTGCCAGCTCTTGGACAGGGGCAAGTGAAAAACTGTTTTTT. It codes for CASSWTGASEKLFF.

The chain joins TRBV29-1 to TRBJ2-7, with 10 positions matching TRBD1. Germline V gives CDR1 SQVTM, CDR2 ANQGSEA. Trimming cost V 7 bases and J 3 bases; bases outside gene matches: 6. The CDR3 extends over 13 amino acids. The CDR3 is CSARDRGRYEQYF. The CDR3 nucleotides are TGCAGCGCCCGGGACAGGGGACGCTACGAGCAGTACTTC.

This chain connects TRBV29-1 to TRBJ1-1; D unresolved. Trimming stripped 4 bases from V and 3 bases from J, with 15 bases between. Germline CDR1 SQVTM, CDR2 ANQGSEA. The CDR3 contains 14 residues. For the CDR3, the DNA is TGCAGCGTTGGGAGGGCCTCTTACTACACTGAAGCTTTCTTT. It specifies CSVGRASYYTEAFF. The variable domain in full, with the rest retrieved from reference TRBV29-1 and TRBJ1-1, is SAVISQKPSRDICQRGTSLTIQCQVDSQVTMMFWYRQQPGQSLTLIATANQGSEATYESGFVIDKFPISRPNLTFSTLTVSNMSPEDSSIYLCSVGRASYYTEAFFGQGTRLTVV.

This clonotype has ten or more counts. The chain is built from TRBV11-2 and TRBJ2-7; D call uncertain. V lost 5 bases to trimming and J lost 3 bases, with 20 bases between them. The CDR3 sequence is 16 residues long. Per germline, CDR1 SGHAT and CDR2 FQNNGV. DNA of the CDR3: TGTGCCAGCAGCAACCTTGGGGTAGCAGCTTACTACGAGCAGTACTTC. It codes for CASSNLGVAAYYEQYF.

This clonotype was counted ten times or more. The chain joins TRBV20-1 to TRBJ2-1, with no clear D. Trimming removed 5 bases at V and 6 bases at J, with 20 bases between. The CDR3 is 15 residues long. Germline CDR1 reads DFQATT; CDR2 reads SNEGSKA (reference sequence). CDR3 in amino acids: CSAETTRRPSNEQFF. The CDR3, as DNA: TGCAGTGCTGAGACGACCCGTCGGCCCTCCAATGAGCAGTTCTTC.

This clonotype was picked up many times. The chain uses TRBV7-2 and TRBJ2-7; D is perhaps TRBD1 (5 bases). CDR1 is SGHTA and CDR2 is FQGNSA in the germline V gene. Trimming removed 5 bases from V and 2 bases from J, with 16 bases in between. The CDR3 consists of 15 residues. The CDR3: CASSQGYQTTYEQYF. The CDR3 coding sequence is TGTGCCAGCAGCCAGGGTTACCAAACCACCTACGAGCAGTACTTC.

This clonotype was counted ten times or more. The genes are TRBV20-1 and TRBJ2-3; 10 nucleotides match TRBD2. From germline, CDR1 is DFQATT and CDR2 SNEGSKA (reference sequence). This CDR3 has 17 residues. The ends lost 1 base at V and 3 bases at J; junction bases unmatched: 10. DNA for the CDR3: TGCAGTGCTAGAGCGGGCCTAGCGGGAGAAGGAACAGATACGCAGTATTTT. Residues: CSARAGLAGEGTDTQYF.

This clonotype was seen more than once but under ten times. The J gene is TRBJ2-2, the V gene TRBV10-3, with 9 bases fitting TRBD2. The CDR3 totals 17 residues. Germline V CDR1 and CDR2: ENHRY, SYGVKD. V shed 0 bases, J shed 1 base, and the junction held 3 bases outside the gene matches. CDR3 amino acids: CAISESSSGMNTGELFF. CDR3 DNA: TGTGCCATCAGTGAGTCTTCTAGCGGGATGAACACCGGGGAGCTGTTTTTT.

Concerning this clonotype: This may come from a read error, since a much larger clone is one base off. The chain has TRBV5-1 and TRBJ2-1; D might be TRBD2 (6 bases). This CDR3 has 15 amino acids. Germline V gene lookup returns CDR1 SGHRS and CDR2 YFSETQ. The CDR3 region has the DNA TGCGCCAGCAGCTCCTGGGAGCGGGCTTACAATGGGCAGTTCTTC. Translated: CASSSWERAYNGQFF.

This clonotype has at least ten counts. V usage is TRBV28 and J usage is TRBJ2-5; 7 positions agree with TRBD2. Trimming took 7 bases from V and 5 from J; bases not matched to a gene: 4. CDR1 and CDR2 from the germline V gene are MDHEN and SYDVKM. CDR3 size: 12 residues. The CDR3 DNA follows: TGTGCCAGCATCGGGGGGTCGGAGACCCAGTACTTC. Residues: CASIGGSETQYF.

This clonotype came up many times. The V and J genes are TRBV28 and TRBJ1-2, with no clear D. The germline V gene encodes CDR1 MDHEN and CDR2 SYDVKM. Between the trimmed V and J ends, which lost 7 bases and 1 base, there was a span of 10 bases. The CDR3 is made up of 13 amino acids. This chain's CDR3 is CASTSGSNYGYTF. CDR3 coding DNA: TGTGCCAGCACTTCCGGTAGTAACTATGGCTACACCTTC.

The chain couples TRBV20-1 to TRBJ2-1; the D gene could be TRBD1 or TRBD2 (5 bases each). The CDR3 covers 10 residues. Per the germline V gene, CDR1 is DFQATT and CDR2 is SNEGSKA (reference sequence). V lost 5 bases to trimming and J lost 13 bases, with 12 bases between them. The CDR3 loop is CSADTGPQFF. The CDR3 DNA follows: TGCAGTGCTGACACGGGACCCCAGTTCTTC.

The CDR3 DNA reads TGTGCCAGCAGCTTTAGCGGGAGTAATGGAGAGCAGTACTTC. Translation gives CASSFSGSNGEQYF. The chain carries TRBV5-6 and TRBJ2-7; TRBD2 matches at 9 bases. V lost 2 bases to trimming and J lost 7 bases; unmatched junction nucleotides: 7. The CDR3 has 14 residues. CDR1 and CDR2 from the germline V gene are SGHDT and YYEEEE.

This clonotype was seen a handful of times. The J gene is TRBJ2-1, the V gene TRBV7-9; no clear D. Trimming took off 1 base at V and 9 bases at J, with 4 bases between the two ends. The germline V gene encodes CDR1 SEHNR and CDR2 FQNEAQ (reference sequence). This CDR3 contains 11 residues. The CDR3 DNA is TGTGCCAGCAGCTTAGTCTTTGAGCAGTTCTTC. Residues: CASSLVFEQFF. The variable domain in full, completed from reference TRBV7-9 and TRBJ2-1, reads DTGVSQNPRHKITKRGQNVTFRCDPISEHNRLYWYRQTLGQGPEFLTYFQNEAQLEKSRLLSDRFSAERPKGSFSTLEIQRTEQGDSAMYLCASSLVFEQFFGPGTRLTVL.

The V gene is TRBV20-1, the J gene TRBJ2-7, with 10 bases matching TRBD2. Germline CDR1 and CDR2: DFQATT and SNEGSKA (reference sequence). V was pared by 3 bases and J by 4 bases, with 9 bases of the junction left unmatched. CDR3 length: 15 residues. Here the CDR3 reads CSASGLAAAIYEQYF. The DNA of the CDR3 is TGCAGTGCTAGCGGACTAGCGGCAGCCATTTACGAGCAGTACTTC.

The J gene is TRBJ2-1, the V gene TRBV6-1; TRBD1 matches at 8 bases. This CDR3 has 14 residues. The ends lost 6 bases at V and 8 bases at J; junction bases unmatched: 9. The germline V gene has CDR1 MNHNS and CDR2 SASEGT. In DNA, the CDR3 is TGTGCCAGCAGAAAGGACAGGGAGGACGATGAGCAGTTCTTC. It codes for CASRKDREDDEQFF.

J is TRBJ2-7 and V is TRBV11-2; D possibly uses TRBD1 or TRBD2 (5 bases each). Trimming left V 5 bases short and J 8 bases short, with 19 bases between. CDR1 and CDR2 from the germline V gene are SGHAT and FQNNGV. This CDR3 has 14 amino acids. The CDR3 region has the DNA TGTGCCAGCAGCCCTCTTGAGGGGTGGTTCAAGCAGTACTTC. It is translated as CASSPLEGWFKQYF.

This clonotype was picked up many times. This sequence joins TRBV7-9 and TRBJ2-7; no reliable D call. Germline V CDR1 and CDR2: SEHNR, FQNEAQ (reference sequence). Deletions cut 6 bases from V and 2 bases from J, with 17 bases between. The CDR3 contains 15 residues. This chain's CDR3 is CASSPQDGSPYEQYF. The DNA of the CDR3 is TGTGCCAGCAGTCCGCAGGACGGTTCCCCCTACGAGCAGTACTTC.

CDR3 protein: CASSAQLTSGRGQETQYF. The CDR3, as DNA: TGTGCCAGCAGTGCACAGTTGACTAGCGGGAGGGGACAAGAGACCCAGTACTTC. The chain recombines TRBV2 with TRBJ2-5; 14 bases are a match to TRBD2. The germline V gene encodes CDR1 SNHLY and CDR2 FYNNEI. This CDR3 is built from 18 residues. V lost 4 bases, J lost 2 bases, and 9 bases stayed unmatched. The whole variable domain, filled in from reference TRBV2 and TRBJ2-5, reads EPEVTQTPSHQVTQMGQEVILRCVPISNHLYFYWYRQILGQKVEFLVSFYNNEISEKSEIFDDQFSVERPDGSNFTLKIRSTKLEDSAMYFCASSAQLTSGRGQETQYFGPGTRLLVL.

Remarks on this clonotype: A junction boundary mismatches the germline segment, possibly from a read error. The J gene is TRBJ1-4, the V gene TRBV5-1; maybe TRBD1 (5 bases). CDR1 SGHRS and CDR2 YFSETQ come from the germline V gene. The CDR3 contains 14 residues. DNA of the CDR3: TGCGCCTGCAGTGGGGGGATGATAAATGAAAAACTGTTTTTT. It encodes CACSGGMINEKLFF.

The CDR3 protein is CASSPIAGSGNNEQFF. The CDR3 nucleotides read TGTGCCAGCAGCCCTATCGCGGGCTCCGGGAACAATGAGCAGTTCTTC. The rearrangement links TRBV7-8 to TRBJ2-1; D may be TRBD2 (5 bases). The germline V gene encodes CDR1 SGHVS and CDR2 FQNEAQ. With 5 bases removed from V and 5 bases from J, the gap between germline ends came to 19 bases. The CDR3 sequence is 16 residues long. Based on the CDR3 plus reference TRBV7-8 and TRBJ2-1, the full variable domain is GAGVSQSPRYKVAKRGQDVALRCDPISGHVSLFWYQQALGQGPEFLTYFQNEAQLDKSGLPSDRFFAERPEGSVSTLKIQRTQQEDSAVYLCASSPIAGSGNNEQFFGPGTRLTVL.

The table lists this clonotype with many counts. V usage is TRBV11-2 and J usage is TRBJ2-1; 8 bases fit TRBD1. The CDR3 extends over 16 amino acids. Trimming at V came to 3 bases and at J to 7 bases, leaving 11 bases not matched to a gene. Germline CDR1 reads SGHAT; CDR2 reads FQNNGV. CDR3 protein: CASSFSRQGARNEQFF. CDR3 sequence (DNA): TGTGCCAGCAGCTTTTCACGGCAGGGGGCGCGAAATGAGCAGTTCTTC.

This clonotype was seen at least ten times. The chain combines TRBV10-3 with TRBJ2-5; TRBD1 or TRBD2 may be the D gene (5 bases each). In germline, CDR1 is ENHRY, CDR2 SYGVKD. V dropped 7 bases and J dropped 6 bases, with 15 bases sitting between them. CDR3 length: 13 amino acids. The CDR3 sequence is CAIMGEGQKTQYF. The CDR3 nucleotides are TGTGCCATCATGGGGGAAGGGCAAAAGACCCAGTACTTC.

Of note for this clonotype: A clone one base away is much larger, so this may be a read error. This rearrangement joins TRBV28 to TRBJ1-2; 8 nucleotides match TRBD1. The germline V gene has CDR1 MDHEN and CDR2 SYDVKM. The length of the CDR3 is 17 residues. CDR3 nucleotide sequence: TGTGCCAGCACCTCGGCCGGGACAGGAACTTCTAACTGTGGCTACACCTTC. It encodes CASTSAGTGTSNCGYTF.

This chain joins TRBV27 and TRBJ2-2, with D perhaps matching TRBD1 (5 bases). Germline V CDR1 and CDR2: MNHEY, SMNVEV (reference sequence). The CDR3 loop spans 18 amino acids. Trimming shortened V by 5 bases and J by 3 bases, and 22 bases separated the two germline ends. The CDR3 sequence: CASSPQSYRQTYTGELFF. CDR3 nucleotide sequence: TGTGCCAGCAGTCCACAATCCTACAGACAGACATACACCGGGGAGCTGTTTTTT.

This clonotype was observed many times. J is TRBJ1-1 and V is TRBV6-5; unclear D gene. Germline CDR1 reads MNHEY; CDR2 reads SVGAGI. This CDR3 region has 14 residues. V lost 6 bases and J 1 base, leaving 12 bases between the germline ends. The CDR3 loop reads CASRLPGQNTEAFF. For the CDR3, the DNA is TGTGCCAGCAGGCTCCCGGGTCAGAACACTGAAGCTTTCTTT.